This T cell receptor beta chain was identified in a study of blood T cell repertoires in COVID-19. At the level of the study: Samples came from the United States, Italy and Spain, spanning acute and convalescent COVID-19. T cells, B-cell-depleted T cells, or PBMCs supplied cDNA or gDNA.

Recruited during active infection, patients (from Seattle) were subsequently followed longitudinally. The germline gives CDR1 DFQATT, CDR2 SNEGSKA (reference sequence). V dropped 3 bases and J dropped 3; count of bases not matched to a gene: 5. The CDR3 loop spans 14 amino acids. This table comes from immunoSEQ multiplex PCR, and its TCRdb copy is limited to in-frame clones, with some not included. The sample shows about 210,000 clones, roughly 85% of them seen only once. This rearrangement joins TRBV20-1 to TRBJ2-1, with 7 positions matching TRBD1. The receptor's source is a man aged 50-60 years with COVID-19, enrolled during active disease. The sample comprised peripheral blood. The CDR3 loop is CSASRGQGYNEQFF. CDR3 sequence (DNA): TGCAGTGCTAGTAGGGGGCAGGGCTACAATGAGCAGTTCTTC.